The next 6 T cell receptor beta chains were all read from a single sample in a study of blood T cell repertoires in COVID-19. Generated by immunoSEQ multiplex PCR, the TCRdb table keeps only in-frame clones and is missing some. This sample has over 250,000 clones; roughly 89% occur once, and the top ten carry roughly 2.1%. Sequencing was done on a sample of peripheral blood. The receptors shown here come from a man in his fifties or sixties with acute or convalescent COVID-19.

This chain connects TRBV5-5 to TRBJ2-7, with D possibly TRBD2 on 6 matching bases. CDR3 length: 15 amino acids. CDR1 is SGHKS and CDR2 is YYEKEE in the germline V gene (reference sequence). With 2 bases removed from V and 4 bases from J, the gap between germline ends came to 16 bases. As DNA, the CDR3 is TGTGCCAGCAGCTTTATCGGGGTGGCGGGGTACGAGCAGTACTTC. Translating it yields CASSFIGVAGYEQYF.

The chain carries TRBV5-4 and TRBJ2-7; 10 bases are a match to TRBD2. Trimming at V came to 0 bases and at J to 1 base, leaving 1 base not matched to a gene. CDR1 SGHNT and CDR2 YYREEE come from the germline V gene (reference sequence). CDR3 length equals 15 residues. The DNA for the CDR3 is TGTGCCAGCAGCTTGGCTAGCGGGGGATCCTACGAGCAGTACTTC. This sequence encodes CASSLASGGSYEQYF.

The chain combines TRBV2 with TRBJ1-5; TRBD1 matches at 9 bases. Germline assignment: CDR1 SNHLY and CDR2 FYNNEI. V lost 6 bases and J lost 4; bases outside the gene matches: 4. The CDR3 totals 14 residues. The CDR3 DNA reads TGTGCCAGCAGACCGGGACAGGGAAATCAGCCCCAGCATTTT. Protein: CASRPGQGNQPQHF.

The CDR3 spells CASSEPTDTQYF. In DNA form, the CDR3 reads TGCGCCAGCAGCGAGCCCACAGATACGCAGTATTTT. This sequence joins TRBV5-1 and TRBJ2-3; D unresolved. The CDR3 runs 12 residues. The ends were cut back, 4 bases at V and 2 bases at J, with 5 bases in the middle. The germline gives CDR1 SGHRS, CDR2 YFSETQ.

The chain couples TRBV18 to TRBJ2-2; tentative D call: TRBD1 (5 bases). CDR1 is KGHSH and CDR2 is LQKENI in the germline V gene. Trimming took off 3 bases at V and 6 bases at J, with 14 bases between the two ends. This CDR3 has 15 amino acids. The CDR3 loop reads CASSPPWAGPGELFF. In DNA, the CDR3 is TGTGCCAGCTCACCCCCATGGGCAGGGCCCGGGGAGCTGTTTTTT. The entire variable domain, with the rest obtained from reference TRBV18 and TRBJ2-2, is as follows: NAGVMQNPRHLVRRRGQEARLRCSPMKGHSHVYWYRQLPEEGLKFMVYLQKENIIDESGMPKERFSAEFPKEGPSILRIQQVVRGDSAAYFCASSPPWAGPGELFFGEGSRLTVL.

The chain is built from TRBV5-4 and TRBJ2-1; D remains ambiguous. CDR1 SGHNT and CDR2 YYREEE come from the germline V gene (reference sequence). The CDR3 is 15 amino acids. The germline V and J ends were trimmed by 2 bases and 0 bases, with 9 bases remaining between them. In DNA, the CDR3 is TGTGCCAGCAGCTTCGATTTGAGCTCCTACAATGAGCAGTTCTTC. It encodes CASSFDLSSYNEQFF.